This passage covers 13 T cell receptor beta chains from one sample sequenced in a study of blood T cell repertoires in COVID-19 (dated by TCRdb to 2019 to 2021). To prepare the library, the immunoSEQ multiplex PCR assay was applied. As stored in TCRdb, this immuneACCESS dataset retains in-frame rearrangements with V and J assigned. A fraction of the clones does not appear; measured against another copy, unresolved V genes explain less than half of the discrepancy, and the remainder lacks a known reason. The sample records around 130,000 clones, 60% to 85% of which are singletons. Around a fifth of the sample is held by the ten biggest clonotypes. Sequencing was performed on peripheral blood. These receptors all come from a man older than 75 with acute or convalescent COVID-19.

V and J are TRBV6-2 or TRBV6-3 and TRBJ1-1; no definite D call. Between the trimmed V and J ends, which lost 2 bases and 1 base, there was a span of 8 bases. CDR3 size: 14 residues. Per the germline V gene, CDR1 is MNHEY and CDR2 is SVGEGT. CDR3 loop: CASSYPGGNTEAFF. The DNA of the CDR3 is TGTGCCAGCAGTTACCCAGGAGGGAACACTGAAGCTTTCTTT.

The genes are TRBV11-2 and TRBJ2-7; 10 nucleotides agree with TRBD1. The V gene's germline CDR1 is SGHAT and CDR2 FQNNGV. This CDR3 spans 16 amino acids. With 5 bases clipped from V and 6 bases from J, the junction kept 13 bases outside the gene matches. The CDR3 nucleotides are TGTGCCAGCAGCCCGGCGGCGGGACAGGGGTCTTCCGAGCAGTACTTC. This encodes CASSPAAGQGSSEQYF.

V gene TRBV4-2 combines with J gene TRBJ2-2, with 7 positions matching TRBD2. Germline trimming cut 0 bases from V and 5 bases from J; bases unmatched to any gene: 3. In germline, CDR1 is LGHNA, CDR2 YNFKEQ. This CDR3 region has 15 residues. The CDR3 DNA reads as TGTGCCAGCAGCCAAGAGACTAGCTTAACCGGGGAGCTGTTTTTT. It codes for CASSQETSLTGELFF.

The chain uses TRBV12-5 and TRBJ1-3; D possibly corresponds to TRBD1 (6 bases). In germline, CDR1 is LGHNT, CDR2 FRNRAP. V shed 6 bases and J shed 0 bases, with 9 bases lying between them. The CDR3 loop spans 14 amino acids. The DNA for the CDR3 is TGTGCTAGTGGCATAGGGGGCTCTGGAAACACCATATATTTT. This sequence encodes CASGIGGSGNTIYF.

The chain combines TRBV4-1 with TRBJ2-3; TRBD2 agrees at 14 bases. Trimming removed 0 bases from V and 2 bases from J; junction bases left unmatched: 7. CDR1 MGHRA and CDR2 YSYEKL come from the germline V gene. The CDR3 spans 19 residues. CDR3 in DNA: TGCGCCAGCAGCCAAGAGACCCCGGGACTAGCGGGGGACACAGATACGCAGTATTTT. Protein sequence: CASSQETPGLAGDTDTQYF.

The J gene is TRBJ2-7, the V gene TRBV7-2; possible D gene TRBD2, 5 bases. The CDR3 loop spans 15 amino acids. V was pared by 5 bases and J by 5 bases, with 19 bases between. Germline lookup yields CDR1 SGHTA and CDR2 FQGNSA. The CDR3 reads CASSQAAVRPHEQYF. The CDR3 DNA sequence: TGTGCCAGCAGCCAAGCGGCAGTTCGCCCCCACGAGCAGTACTTC.

The chain has TRBV19 and TRBJ2-6, with 9 positions matching TRBD1. The CDR3 runs to 16 residues. CDR1 and CDR2 from the germline V gene are LNHDA and SQIVND (reference sequence). J gave up 3 bases and V 7 bases, and 7 bases lay outside the gene matches. This CDR3 is CASTRQGGSGANVLTF. CDR3 bases: TGTGCCAGTACCCGACAGGGGGGAAGTGGGGCCAACGTCCTGACTTTC.

The chain couples TRBV6-5 to TRBJ1-5; D perhaps matches TRBD1 (6 bases). The V gene's germline CDR1 is MNHEY and CDR2 SVGAGI. V dropped 8 bases and J dropped 4 bases, with 18 bases sitting between them. The CDR3 has 15 residues. Written as DNA, the CDR3 is TGTGCCAGCTCGATGGGGGCCCTGGGGAATCAGCCCCAGCATTTT. Its protein product is CASSMGALGNQPQHF.

The genes are TRBV7-2 and TRBJ1-5; D is uncertain. The CDR3 has 13 amino acids. Germline CDR1 SGHTA, CDR2 FQGNSA. The V end was cut by 2 bases, the J end by 5 bases, with 7 bases between. The CDR3 DNA sequence: TGTGCCAGCAGCTTAAGCCGGGATCAGCCCCAGCATTTT. Translation gives CASSLSRDQPQHF. Using reference TRBV7-2 and TRBJ1-5 for the parts outside the CDR3, the full variable domain is GAGVSQSPSNKVTEKGKDVELRCDPISGHTALYWYRQSLGQGLEFLIYFQGNSAPDKSGLPSDRFSAERTGGSVSTLTIQRTQQEDSAVYLCASSLSRDQPQHFGDGTRLSIL.

The rearrangement links TRBV9 to TRBJ1-3; the match to TRBD1 covers 9 bases. Losses at the gene ends were 3 bases for V and 4 bases for J; bases not matched to a gene: 8. This CDR3 contains 16 residues. From germline, CDR1 is SGDLS and CDR2 YYNGEE. The CDR3 protein is CASSAAGTGIGNTIYF. The CDR3 DNA reads as TGTGCCAGCAGCGCTGCCGGGACAGGGATAGGAAACACCATATATTTT. The full variable domain, completed using reference TRBV9 and TRBJ1-3, is DSGVTQTPKHLITATGQRVTLRCSPRSGDLSVYWYQQSLDQGLQFLIQYYNGEERAKGNILERFSAQQFPDLHSELNLSSLELGDSALYFCASSAAGTGIGNTIYFGEGSWLTVV.

V is TRBV5-4 and J is TRBJ2-7; possibly TRBD1 for D (5 bases). V gave up 4 bases and J gave up 0 bases, with 14 bases separating them. CDR1 SGHNT and CDR2 YYREEE come from the germline V gene (reference sequence). The CDR3 contains 15 residues. CDR3 sequence (DNA): TGTGCCAGCAGCCAAGGACAAGCCTTCTCCTACGAGCAGTACTTC. Translating gives CASSQGQAFSYEQYF.

The CDR3 here is CSVLEPNTGELFF. DNA of the CDR3: TGCAGCGTTTTAGAGCCGAACACCGGGGAGCTGTTTTTT. The rearrangement links TRBV29-1 to TRBJ2-2, with D hard to call. Germline CDR1 is SQVTM and CDR2 is ANQGSEA. With 5 bases removed from V and 0 bases from J, the gap between germline ends came to 7 bases. The length of the CDR3 is 13 residues.

CDR3 in amino acids: CASSLDGSSYNEQFF. The CDR3 DNA follows: TGTGCCAGCAGCTTAGACGGGAGCTCCTACAATGAGCAGTTCTTC. The chain is built from TRBV7-2 and TRBJ2-1; possibly TRBD2 for D (6 bases). The CDR3 length is 15 residues. The V gene's germline CDR1 is SGHTA and CDR2 FQGNSA. V was pared by 1 base and J by 0 bases, with 7 bases between. The full variable domain, rest sourced from reference TRBV7-2 and TRBJ2-1, is GAGVSQSPSNKVTEKGKDVELRCDPISGHTALYWYRQSLGQGLEFLIYFQGNSAPDKSGLPSDRFSAERTGGSVSTLTIQRTQQEDSAVYLCASSLDGSSYNEQFFGPGTRLTVL.